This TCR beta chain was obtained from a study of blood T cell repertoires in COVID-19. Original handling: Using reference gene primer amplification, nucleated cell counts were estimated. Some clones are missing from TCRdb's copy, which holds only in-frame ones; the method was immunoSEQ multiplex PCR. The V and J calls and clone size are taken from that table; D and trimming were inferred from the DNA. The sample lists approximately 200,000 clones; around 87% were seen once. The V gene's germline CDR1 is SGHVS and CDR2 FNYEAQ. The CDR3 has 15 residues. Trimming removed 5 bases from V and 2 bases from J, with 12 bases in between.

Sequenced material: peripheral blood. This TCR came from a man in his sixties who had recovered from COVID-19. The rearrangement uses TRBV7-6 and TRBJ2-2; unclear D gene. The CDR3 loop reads CASSRGTLNTGELFF. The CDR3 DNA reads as TGTGCCAGCAGCAGAGGCACACTAAACACCGGGGAGCTGTTTTTT.